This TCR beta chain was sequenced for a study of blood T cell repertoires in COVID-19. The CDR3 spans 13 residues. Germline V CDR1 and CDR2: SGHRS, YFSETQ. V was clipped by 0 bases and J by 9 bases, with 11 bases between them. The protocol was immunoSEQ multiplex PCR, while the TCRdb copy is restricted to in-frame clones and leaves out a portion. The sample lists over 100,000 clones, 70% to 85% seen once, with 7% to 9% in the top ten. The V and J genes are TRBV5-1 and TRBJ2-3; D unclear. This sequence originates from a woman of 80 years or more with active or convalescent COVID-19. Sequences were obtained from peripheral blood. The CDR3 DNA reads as TGCGCCAGCAGCTTGGAAACACTACACACGCAGTATTTT. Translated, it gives CASSLETLHTQYF.